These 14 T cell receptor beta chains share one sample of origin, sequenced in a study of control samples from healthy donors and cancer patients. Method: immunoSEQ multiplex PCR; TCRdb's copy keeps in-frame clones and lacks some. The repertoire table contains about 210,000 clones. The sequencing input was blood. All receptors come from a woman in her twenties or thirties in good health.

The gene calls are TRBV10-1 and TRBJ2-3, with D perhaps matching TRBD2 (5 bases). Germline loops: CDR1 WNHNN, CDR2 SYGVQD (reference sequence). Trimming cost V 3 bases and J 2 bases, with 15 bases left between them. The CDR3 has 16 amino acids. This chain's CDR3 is CASSDGLGRTTDTQYF. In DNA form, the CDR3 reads TGCGCCAGCAGTGATGGACTTGGACGGACCACAGATACGCAGTATTTT.

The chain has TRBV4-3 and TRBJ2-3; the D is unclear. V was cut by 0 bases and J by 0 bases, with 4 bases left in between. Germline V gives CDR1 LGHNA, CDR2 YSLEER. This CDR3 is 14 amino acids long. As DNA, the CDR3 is TGCGCCAGCAGCCAAGATCGCAGCACAGATACGCAGTATTTT. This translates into CASSQDRSTDTQYF.

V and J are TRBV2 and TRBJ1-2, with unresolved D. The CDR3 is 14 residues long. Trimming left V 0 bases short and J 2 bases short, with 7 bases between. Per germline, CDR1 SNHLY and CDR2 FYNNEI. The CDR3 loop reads CASSEATGNYGYTF. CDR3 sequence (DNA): TGTGCCAGCAGTGAAGCAACGGGGAACTATGGCTACACCTTC.

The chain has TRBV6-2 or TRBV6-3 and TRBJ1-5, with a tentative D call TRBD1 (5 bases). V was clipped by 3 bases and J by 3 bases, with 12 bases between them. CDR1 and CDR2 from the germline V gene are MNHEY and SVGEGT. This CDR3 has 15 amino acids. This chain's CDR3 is CASSYVGGANQPQHF. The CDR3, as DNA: TGTGCCAGCAGTTATGTGGGTGGGGCCAATCAGCCCCAGCATTTT.

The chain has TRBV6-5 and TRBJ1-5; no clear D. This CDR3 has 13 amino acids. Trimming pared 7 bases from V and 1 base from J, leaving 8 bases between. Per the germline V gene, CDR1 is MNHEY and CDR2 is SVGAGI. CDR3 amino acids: CASMLGSNQPQHF. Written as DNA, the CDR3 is TGTGCCAGCATGCTCGGCAGCAATCAGCCCCAGCATTTT.

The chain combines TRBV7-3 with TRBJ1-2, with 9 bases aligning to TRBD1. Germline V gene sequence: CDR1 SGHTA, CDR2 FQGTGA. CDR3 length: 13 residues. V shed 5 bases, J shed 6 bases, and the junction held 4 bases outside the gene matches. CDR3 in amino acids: CASSPGQGDGYTF. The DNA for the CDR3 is TGTGCCAGCAGCCCGGGACAGGGTGATGGCTACACCTTC.

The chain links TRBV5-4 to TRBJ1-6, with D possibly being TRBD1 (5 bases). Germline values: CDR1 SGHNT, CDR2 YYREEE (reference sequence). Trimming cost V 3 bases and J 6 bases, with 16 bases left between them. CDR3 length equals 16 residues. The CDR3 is CASSSLAVGRNSPLHF. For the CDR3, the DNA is TGTGCCAGCAGCTCCCTCGCGGTGGGGCGTAATTCACCCCTCCACTTT.

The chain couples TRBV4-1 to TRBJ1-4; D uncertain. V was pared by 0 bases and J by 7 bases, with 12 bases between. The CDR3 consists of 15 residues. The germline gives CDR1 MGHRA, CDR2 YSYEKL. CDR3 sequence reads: CASSQDGGGSEKLFF. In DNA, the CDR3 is TGCGCCAGCAGCCAAGATGGAGGAGGGAGTGAAAAACTGTTTTTT.

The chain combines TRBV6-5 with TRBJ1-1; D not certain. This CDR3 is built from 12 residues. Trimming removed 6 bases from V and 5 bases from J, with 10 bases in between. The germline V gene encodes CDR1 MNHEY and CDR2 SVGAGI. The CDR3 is CASRRPGTEAFF. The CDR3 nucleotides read TGTGCCAGCAGGCGCCCGGGAACTGAAGCTTTCTTT.

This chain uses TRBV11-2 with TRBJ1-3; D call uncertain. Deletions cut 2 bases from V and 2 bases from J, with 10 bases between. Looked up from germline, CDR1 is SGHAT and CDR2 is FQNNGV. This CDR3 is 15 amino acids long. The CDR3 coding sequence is TGTGCCAGCAGCTTACAGCCAGCCACTGGAAACACCATATATTTT. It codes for CASSLQPATGNTIYF.

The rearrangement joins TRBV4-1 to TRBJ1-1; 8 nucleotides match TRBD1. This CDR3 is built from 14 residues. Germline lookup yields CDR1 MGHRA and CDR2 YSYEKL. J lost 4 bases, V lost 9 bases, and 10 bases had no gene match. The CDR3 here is CASTSDRDPTEAFF. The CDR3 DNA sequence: TGCGCCAGTACCTCGGACAGGGATCCCACTGAAGCTTTCTTT.

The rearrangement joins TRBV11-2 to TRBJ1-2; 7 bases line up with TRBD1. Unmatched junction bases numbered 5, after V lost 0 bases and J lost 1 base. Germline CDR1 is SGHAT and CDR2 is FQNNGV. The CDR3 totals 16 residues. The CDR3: CASSLDGRQGNYGYTF. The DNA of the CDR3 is TGTGCCAGCAGCTTAGACGGTCGACAGGGTAACTATGGCTACACCTTC.

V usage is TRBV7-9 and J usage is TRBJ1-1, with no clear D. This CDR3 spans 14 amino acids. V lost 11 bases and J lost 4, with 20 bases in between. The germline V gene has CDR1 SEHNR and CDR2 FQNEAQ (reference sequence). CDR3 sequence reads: CASHALSRGTEAFF. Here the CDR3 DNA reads TGTGCCTCACACGCACTTAGCCGGGGCACTGAAGCTTTCTTT.

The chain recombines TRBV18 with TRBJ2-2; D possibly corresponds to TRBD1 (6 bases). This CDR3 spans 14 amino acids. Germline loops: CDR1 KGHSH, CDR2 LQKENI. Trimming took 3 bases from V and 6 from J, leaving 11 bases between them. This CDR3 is CASSPGHNAGELFF. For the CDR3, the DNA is TGTGCCAGCTCACCGGGACACAATGCCGGGGAGCTGTTTTTT.